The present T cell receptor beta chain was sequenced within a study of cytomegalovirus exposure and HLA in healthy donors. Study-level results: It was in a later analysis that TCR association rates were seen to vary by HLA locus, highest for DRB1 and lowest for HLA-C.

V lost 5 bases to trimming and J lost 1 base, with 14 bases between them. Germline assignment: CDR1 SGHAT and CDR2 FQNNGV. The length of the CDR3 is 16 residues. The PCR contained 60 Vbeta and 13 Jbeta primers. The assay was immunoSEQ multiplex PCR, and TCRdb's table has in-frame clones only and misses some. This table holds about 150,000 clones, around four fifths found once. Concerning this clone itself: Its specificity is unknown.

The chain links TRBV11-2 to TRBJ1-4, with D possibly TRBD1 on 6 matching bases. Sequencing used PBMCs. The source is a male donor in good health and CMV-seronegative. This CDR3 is CASSPRRGVTNEKLFF. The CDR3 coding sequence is TGTGCCAGCAGCCCCCGCAGGGGAGTAACTAATGAAAAACTGTTTTTT.